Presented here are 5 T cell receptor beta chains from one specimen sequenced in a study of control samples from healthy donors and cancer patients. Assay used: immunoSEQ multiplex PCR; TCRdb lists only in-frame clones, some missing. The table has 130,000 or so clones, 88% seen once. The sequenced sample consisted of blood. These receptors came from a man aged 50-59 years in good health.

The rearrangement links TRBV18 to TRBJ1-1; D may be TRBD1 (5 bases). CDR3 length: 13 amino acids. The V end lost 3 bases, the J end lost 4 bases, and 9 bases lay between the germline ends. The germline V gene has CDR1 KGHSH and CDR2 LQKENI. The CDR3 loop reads CASSPGTVTEAFF. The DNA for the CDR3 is TGTGCCAGCTCACCCGGGACGGTCACTGAAGCTTTCTTT.

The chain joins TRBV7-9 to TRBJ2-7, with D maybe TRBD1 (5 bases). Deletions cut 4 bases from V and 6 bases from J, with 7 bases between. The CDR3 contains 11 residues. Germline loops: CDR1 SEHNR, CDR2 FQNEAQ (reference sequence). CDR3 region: CASSYDSEQYF. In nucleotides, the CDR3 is TGTGCCAGCAGCTACGACAGCGAGCAGTACTTC.

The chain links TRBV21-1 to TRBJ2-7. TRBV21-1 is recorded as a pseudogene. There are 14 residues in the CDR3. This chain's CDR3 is CASSKDGRHYEQYF. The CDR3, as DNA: TGTGCCAGCAGCAAAGACGGACGGCACTACGAGCAGTACTTC.

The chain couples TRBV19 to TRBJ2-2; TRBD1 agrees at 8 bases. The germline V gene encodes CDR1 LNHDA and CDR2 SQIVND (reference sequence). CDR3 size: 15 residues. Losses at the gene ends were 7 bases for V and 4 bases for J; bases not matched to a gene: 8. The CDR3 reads CASTPGTGVTGELFF. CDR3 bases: TGTGCCAGTACACCCGGGACAGGCGTCACCGGGGAGCTGTTTTTT.

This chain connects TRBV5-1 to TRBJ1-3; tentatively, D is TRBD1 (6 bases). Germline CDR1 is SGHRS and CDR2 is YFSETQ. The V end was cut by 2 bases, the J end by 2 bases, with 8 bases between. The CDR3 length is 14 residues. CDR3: CASSLQGAGNTIYF. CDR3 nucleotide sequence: TGCGCCAGCAGCTTACAGGGAGCTGGAAACACCATATATTTT. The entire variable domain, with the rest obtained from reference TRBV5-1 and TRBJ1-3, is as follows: KAGVTQTPRYLIKTRGQQVTLSCSPISGHRSVSWYQQTPGQGLQFLFEYFSETQRNKGNFPGRFSGRQFSNSRSEMNVSTLELGDSALYLCASSLQGAGNTIYFGEGSWLTVV.